The clone carrying this T cell receptor (beta chain) was detected a few times. Sequencing started from total RNA isolated from unfractionated whole blood. The data derive from a study of human T cells and chemical hapten exposure. Each CDR3 protein gets one entry after TCRdb re-called the 5' RACE reads with MiXCR. The sample holds under 150,000 distinct CDR3 sequences; 15% to 20% are singletons and the top ten take around 2.8%. The sequence came from a human donor in good health.

The CDR3: CASSLWAGVYGYTF. CDR3 bases: TGTGCCAGCAGTTTATGGGCAGGGGTCTATGGCTACACCTTC. The J gene is TRBJ1-2, the V gene TRBV12-3 or TRBV12-4; TRBD1 is a possible D gene (6 bases). Trimming shortened V by 2 bases and J by 4 bases, and 11 bases separated the two germline ends. The CDR3 sequence is 14 residues long.